The following is a TCR beta chain sequence with its context. Samples came from axillary lymph nodes draining the breast cancer. CDR3 length: 14 amino acids. V lost 6 bases and J 8 bases, leaving 14 bases between the germline ends. TCRdb re-called the multiplex PCR reads through MiXCR, storing one row per CDR3 protein. The profile shows around 290,000 distinct CDR3 sequences, about 30% of them singletons. The record originates from a study of breast tumors, draining lymph nodes, adjacent tissues. This clonotype was sampled from a female donor with breast cancer. Some clones in this sample may be carry-over from other donors' samples. The specimen was axillary lymph node tissue. The V gene is TRBV12-3 or TRBV12-4, the J gene TRBJ1-6, with TRBD1 as a possible D gene (5 bases). The CDR3, as DNA: TGTGCCAGCAGCCAGGGATGGGCAGATTCACCCCTCCACTTT. Its translation: CASSQGWADSPLHF.